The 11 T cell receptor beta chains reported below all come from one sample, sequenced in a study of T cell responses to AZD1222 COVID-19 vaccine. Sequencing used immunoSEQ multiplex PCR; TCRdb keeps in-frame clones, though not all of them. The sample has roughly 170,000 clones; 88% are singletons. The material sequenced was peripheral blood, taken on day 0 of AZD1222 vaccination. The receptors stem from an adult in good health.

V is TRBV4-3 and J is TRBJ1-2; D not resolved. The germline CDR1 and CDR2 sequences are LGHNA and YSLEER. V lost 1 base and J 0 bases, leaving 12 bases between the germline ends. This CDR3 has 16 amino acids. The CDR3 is CASSQVTSGSNYGYTF. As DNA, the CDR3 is TGCGCCAGCAGCCAAGTGACGTCCGGTTCTAACTATGGCTACACCTTC.

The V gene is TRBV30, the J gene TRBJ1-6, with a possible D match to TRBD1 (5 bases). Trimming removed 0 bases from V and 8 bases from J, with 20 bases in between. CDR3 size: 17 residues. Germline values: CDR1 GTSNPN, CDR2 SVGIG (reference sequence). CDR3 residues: CAWSVQVGRRIYSPLHF. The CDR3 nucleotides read TGTGCCTGGAGTGTACAGGTCGGCAGGAGAATTTATTCACCCCTCCACTTT.

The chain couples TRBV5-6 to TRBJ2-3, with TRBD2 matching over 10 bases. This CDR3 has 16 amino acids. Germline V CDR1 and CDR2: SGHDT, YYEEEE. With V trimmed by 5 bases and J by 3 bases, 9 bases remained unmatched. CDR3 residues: CASSMTSGHVTDTQYF. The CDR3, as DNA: TGTGCCAGCAGTATGACTAGCGGGCACGTAACAGATACGCAGTATTTT.

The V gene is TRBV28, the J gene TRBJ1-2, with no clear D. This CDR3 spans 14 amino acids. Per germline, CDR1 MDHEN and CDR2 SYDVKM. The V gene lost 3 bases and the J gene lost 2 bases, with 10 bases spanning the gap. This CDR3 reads CASSLGTDNYGYTF. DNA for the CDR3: TGTGCCAGCAGTTTGGGAACAGACAACTATGGCTACACCTTC.

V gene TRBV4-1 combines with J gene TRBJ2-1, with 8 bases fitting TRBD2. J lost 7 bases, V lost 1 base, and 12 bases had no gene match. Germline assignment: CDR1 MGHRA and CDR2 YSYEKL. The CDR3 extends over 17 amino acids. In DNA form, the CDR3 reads TGCGCCAGCAGCCAAGTAGATATGGGGACTAGGTTAAATGAGCAGTTCTTC. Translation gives CASSQVDMGTRLNEQFF.

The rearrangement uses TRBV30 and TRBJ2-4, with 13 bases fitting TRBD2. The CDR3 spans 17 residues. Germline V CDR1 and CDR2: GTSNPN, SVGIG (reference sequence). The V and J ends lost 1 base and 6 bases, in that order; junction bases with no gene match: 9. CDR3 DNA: TGTGCCTGGAGTGGGCTTACTAGCGGGAGGGCCGGAAACATTCAGTACTTC. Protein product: CAWSGLTSGRAGNIQYF.

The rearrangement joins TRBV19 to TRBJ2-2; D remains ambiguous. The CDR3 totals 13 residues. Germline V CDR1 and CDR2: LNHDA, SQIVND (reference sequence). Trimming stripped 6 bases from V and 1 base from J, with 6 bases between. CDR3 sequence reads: CASSRQNTGELFF. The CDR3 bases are TGTGCCAGTAGCCGACAGAACACCGGGGAGCTGTTTTTT.

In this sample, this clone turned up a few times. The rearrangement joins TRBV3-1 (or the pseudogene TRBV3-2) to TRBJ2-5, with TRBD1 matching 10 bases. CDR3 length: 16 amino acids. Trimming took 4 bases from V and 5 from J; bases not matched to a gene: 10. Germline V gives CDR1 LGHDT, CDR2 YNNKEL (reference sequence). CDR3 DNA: TGTGCCAGCAGCCTCTATGGGACAGGGGCCCCGGAGACCCAGTACTTC. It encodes CASSLYGTGAPETQYF.

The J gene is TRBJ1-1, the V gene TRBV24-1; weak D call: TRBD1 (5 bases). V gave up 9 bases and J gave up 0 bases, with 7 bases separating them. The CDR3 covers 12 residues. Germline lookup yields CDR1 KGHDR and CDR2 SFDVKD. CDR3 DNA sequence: TGTGCCACCCAGGGTATGAACACTGAAGCTTTCTTT. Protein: CATQGMNTEAFF.

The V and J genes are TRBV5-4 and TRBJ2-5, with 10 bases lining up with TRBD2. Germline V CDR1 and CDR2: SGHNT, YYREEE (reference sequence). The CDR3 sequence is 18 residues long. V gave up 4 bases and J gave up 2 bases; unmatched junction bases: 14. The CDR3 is CASSDGLAGVSGQETQYF. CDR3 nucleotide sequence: TGTGCCAGCAGCGATGGGCTAGCGGGGGTTTCTGGGCAAGAGACCCAGTACTTC.

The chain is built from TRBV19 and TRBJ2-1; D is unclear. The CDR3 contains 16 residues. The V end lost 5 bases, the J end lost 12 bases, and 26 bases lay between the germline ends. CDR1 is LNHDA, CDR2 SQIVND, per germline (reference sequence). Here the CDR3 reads CASSQQREPPWGGQFF. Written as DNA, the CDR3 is TGTGCCAGTAGTCAACAGAGAGAGCCCCCCTGGGGTGGGCAGTTCTTC. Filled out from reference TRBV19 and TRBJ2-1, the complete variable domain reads DGGITQSPKYLFRKEGQNVTLSCEQNLNHDAMYWYRQDPGQGLRLIYYSQIVNDFQKGDIAEGYSVSREKKESFPLTVTSAQKNPTAFYLCASSQQREPPWGGQFFGPGTRLTVL.